This T cell receptor beta chain was documented in a study of blood T cell repertoires in COVID-19. Study at large: Samples of COVID-19 (acute and convalescent) were obtained from the United States, Italy and Spain. Sources were T cells, B-cell-depleted T cells, or PBMCs; the material itself was cDNA or gDNA.

This clone appeared once. From germline, CDR1 is SGHRS and CDR2 YFSETQ. V lost 4 bases to trimming and J lost 5 bases, with 16 bases between them. The CDR3 has 15 amino acids. Adults between roughly 18 and 90 years of age took part from 20 to 25 US areas. People in the exposed group encountered a COVID-19 case within 2 weeks before entering the study. TCRdb's table, derived via immunoSEQ multiplex PCR, lists solely in-frame clones and lacks some. The sample consists of some 150,000 clones, roughly 84% of them appearing once. The J gene is TRBJ2-1, the V gene TRBV5-1; D may be TRBD2 (6 bases). The receptor comes from a woman between 45 and 60 years old who had been exposed to COVID-19. Input material: PBMCs or T cells enriched from blood (not recorded which). The CDR3 nucleotides are TGCGCCAGCAGCCTAGTGCGGGGTGTTAACAATGAGCAGTTCTTC. Protein: CASSLVRGVNNEQFF.